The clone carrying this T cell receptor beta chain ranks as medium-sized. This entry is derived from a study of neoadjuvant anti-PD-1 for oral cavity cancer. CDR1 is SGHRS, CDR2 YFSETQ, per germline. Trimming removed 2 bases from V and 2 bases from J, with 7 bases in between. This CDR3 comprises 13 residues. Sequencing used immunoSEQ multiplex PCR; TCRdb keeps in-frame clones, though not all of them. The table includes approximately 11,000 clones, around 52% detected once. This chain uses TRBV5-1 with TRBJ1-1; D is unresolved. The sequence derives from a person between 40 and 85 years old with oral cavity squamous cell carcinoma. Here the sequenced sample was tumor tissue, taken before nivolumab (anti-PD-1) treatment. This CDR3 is CASSFQVNTEAFF. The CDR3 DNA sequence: TGCGCCAGCAGCTTTCAGGTTAACACTGAAGCTTTCTTT.